The sequence of this TCR beta chain was determined in a study of CD8+CD57+ T cells in acquired aplastic anemia. About this clonotype: Its target is not known.

J gave up 7 bases and V 6 bases, and 16 bases lay outside the gene matches. This CDR3 is built from 15 residues. Germline V gives CDR1 DFQATT, CDR2 SNEGSKA (reference sequence). According to the study, genomic DNA was the template for TCR beta VDJ and CDR3 profiling. A single record per CDR3 protein comes from TCRdb applying MiXCR to the reads. The sample yields about 180,000 distinct CDR3 sequences, more than 45% seen once. Sequencing involved patients with CD8+CD57+ cell expansion previously shown by flow cytometry. The enrolled patients all had severe acquired aplastic anemia. Whole-study results and caveats: The number of CD8+ CDR3 sequences shared by patients and controls was around 30.

Sequenced material: sorted CD4+, CD8+, or CD8+CD57+ T cells (not recorded which) from PBMCs. The sequence was collected from a human donor with aplastic anemia. This chain uses TRBV20-1 with TRBJ2-5, with 8 bases that match TRBD2. CDR3 loop: CSANQGLGGGGTQYF. CDR3 in DNA: TGCAGTGCAAACCAGGGACTAGGAGGAGGGGGGACCCAGTACTTC.